A single sample gave rise to the 26 T cell receptor beta chains below, sequenced in a study of technical replicates of blood from a handful of donors. The table came from immunoSEQ multiplex PCR; TCRdb's copy has only in-frame clones and leaves some out. The sample has tens of thousands of clones, over 85% seen once. The sequenced sample was PBMCs. These receptors were collected from a human donor in good health. Some clones in this sample may be carry-over from other donors' samples.

The genes are TRBV7-2 and TRBJ2-7; TRBD2 aligns across 12 bases. From germline, CDR1 is SGHTA and CDR2 FQGNSA. V lost 5 bases to trimming and J lost 2 bases; unmatched junction nucleotides: 4. The CDR3 loop spans 15 amino acids. The CDR3 DNA follows: TGTGCCAGCAGCAGGACTAGCGGGAATCCCTACGAGCAGTACTTC. As protein: CASSRTSGNPYEQYF.

V gene TRBV4-1 combines with J gene TRBJ2-7; no definite D call. Trimming cost V 0 bases and J 3 bases, with 3 bases left between them. The CDR3 contains 12 residues. Germline CDR1 MGHRA, CDR2 YSYEKL. The CDR3 DNA is TGCGCCAGCAGCCAAGACTACTACGAGCAGTACTTC. It encodes CASSQDYYEQYF.

The chain joins TRBV30 to TRBJ2-5; D unresolved. V was pared by 4 bases and J by 5 bases, with 14 bases between. The CDR3 sequence is 13 residues long. Germline CDR1 reads GTSNPN; CDR2 reads SVGIG (reference sequence). CDR3: CAWNEPGLETQYF. The CDR3 coding sequence is TGTGCCTGGAACGAGCCGGGTCTGGAGACCCAGTACTTC.

V is TRBV30 and J is TRBJ2-7; TRBD2 might be the D (6 bases). Germline V CDR1 and CDR2: GTSNPN, SVGIG (reference sequence). V was clipped by 7 bases and J by 5 bases, with 15 bases between them. This CDR3 contains 12 residues. The CDR3 DNA sequence: TGTGCCTACGGGGAGGTCAGCCACGAGCAGTACTTC. It codes for CAYGEVSHEQYF.

V usage is TRBV7-3 and J usage is TRBJ2-3; 15 bases line up with TRBD2. The CDR3 has 19 residues. In germline, CDR1 is SGHTA, CDR2 FQGTGA. Trimming removed 2 bases from V and 3 bases from J; junction bases left unmatched: 9. CDR3 DNA sequence: TGTGCCAGCAGCTTATTGGGGACTAGCGGGGGGCCGGGGACAGATACGCAGTATTTT. Protein: CASSLLGTSGGPGTDTQYF.

The V gene is TRBV10-3, the J gene TRBJ1-1; D is unclear. Germline CDR1 reads ENHRY; CDR2 reads SYGVKD. V lost 10 bases to trimming and J lost 1 base, with 13 bases between them. The CDR3 has 13 residues. The CDR3, as DNA: TGTGCCACCCAGGAGGGCAAGAACACTGAAGCTTTCTTT. Encoded protein: CATQEGKNTEAFF.

CDR3 nucleotide sequence: TGTGCCAGCATCGCCCCGGGATCTAGTTATGGCTACACCTTC. It codes for CASIAPGSSYGYTF. V gene TRBV6-5 combines with J gene TRBJ1-2; D ambiguous. Germline CDR1 is MNHEY and CDR2 is SVGAGI. The CDR3 sequence is 14 residues long. V was shortened by 7 bases and J by 5 bases, with 17 bases between the two germline ends.

This rearrangement joins TRBV5-6 to TRBJ1-1; TRBD1 might be the D (5 bases). V was cut by 3 bases and J by 7 bases, with 10 bases left in between. The CDR3 runs 12 residues. Germline loops: CDR1 SGHDT, CDR2 YYEEEE. The CDR3 sequence: CASSSDKIEAFF. The CDR3 DNA sequence: TGTGCCAGCAGCTCGGACAAGATTGAAGCTTTCTTT.

The table lists this clone with a count of one. The chain is built from TRBV7-3 and TRBJ2-2; D is undetermined. This CDR3 region has 14 residues. Per the germline V gene, CDR1 is SGHTA and CDR2 is FQGTGA. Trimming cost V 0 bases and J 1 base, with 3 bases left between them. The CDR3 here is CASSLTRNTGELFF. The CDR3 region has the DNA TGTGCCAGCAGCTTAACCAGGAACACCGGGGAGCTGTTTTTT. Full variable domain (remainder filled in from reference TRBV7-3 and TRBJ2-2): GAGVSQTPSNKVTEKGKYVELRCDPISGHTALYWYRQSLGQGPEFLIYFQGTGAADDSGLPNDRFFAVRPEGSVSTLKIQRTERGDSAVYLCASSLTRNTGELFFGEGSRLTVL.

Only one count was recorded for this clone. The chain carries TRBV4-3 and TRBJ2-3, with TRBD2 matching over 7 bases. Trimming at V came to 1 base and at J to 0 bases, leaving 10 bases not matched to a gene. Germline CDR1 reads LGHNA; CDR2 reads YSLEER. The CDR3 loop spans 18 amino acids. CDR3: CASSQGAGPSGSTDTQYF. The CDR3 nucleotides read TGCGCCAGCAGCCAAGGAGCGGGACCTTCCGGGAGCACAGATACGCAGTATTTT.

The chain joins TRBV4-3 to TRBJ1-1, with TRBD1 matching 9 bases. This CDR3 comprises 19 residues. V trimming: 4 bases; J trimming: 0 bases; junction bases outside the gene matches: 15. The germline gives CDR1 LGHNA, CDR2 YSLEER. As DNA, the CDR3 is TGCGCCAGCAGCCCGTACCACACAGGGGGCAGGGGGATGAACACTGAAGCTTTCTTT. This sequence encodes CASSPYHTGGRGMNTEAFF.

The chain links TRBV7-9 to TRBJ1-2; D unresolved. This CDR3 is 13 amino acids long. The germline V gene encodes CDR1 SEHNR and CDR2 FQNEAQ (reference sequence). Trimming removed 1 base at V and 6 bases at J, with 9 bases between. The CDR3 DNA is TGTGCCAGCAGCTTAGATCAACACCATGGCTACACCTTC. As protein: CASSLDQHHGYTF.

The chain recombines TRBV10-3 with TRBJ2-7; perhaps TRBD2 as D (5 bases). Trimming took 5 bases from V and 5 from J, leaving 10 bases between them. The CDR3 covers 12 residues. Germline assignment: CDR1 ENHRY and CDR2 SYGVKD. DNA for the CDR3: TGTGCCATCAGTACCCGGGAAAACGAGCAGTACTTC. This sequence encodes CAISTRENEQYF.

This chain links TRBV4-3 with TRBJ2-2, with 7 bases that match TRBD2. The CDR3 runs 17 residues. Germline trimming cut 3 bases from V and 7 bases from J; bases unmatched to any gene: 14. Per germline, CDR1 LGHNA and CDR2 YSLEER. CDR3 DNA sequence: TGCGCCAGCAGCCACCAGCCTGCGGGAGTTCGCGTCGGGGAGCTGTTTTTT. It codes for CASSHQPAGVRVGELFF.

The chain uses TRBV6-6 and TRBJ2-7; 8 bases fit TRBD1. V lost 0 bases, J lost 5 bases, and 6 bases stayed unmatched. The CDR3 totals 15 residues. Germline values: CDR1 MNHNY, CDR2 SVGAGI (reference sequence). The CDR3 DNA reads as TGTGCCAGCAGTTACTCGAGCCAGGGGGCTGACGAGCAGTACTTC. Its protein is CASSYSSQGADEQYF.

V and J are TRBV12-1 and TRBJ2-3; the table assigns TRBD2, which was not confirmed against the DNA. TRBV12-1 is described as a pseudogene. CDR3 length: 15 residues. CDR3: CASSLDWREADTQYF. CDR3 in DNA: TGTGCCAGCAGCTTAGACTGGCGGGAGGCAGATACGCAGTATTTT.

The gene calls are TRBV12-5 and TRBJ2-3; D might be TRBD1 (6 bases). The CDR3 totals 17 residues. The V end was cut by 2 bases, the J end by 1 base, with 16 bases between. Germline values: CDR1 LGHNT, CDR2 FRNRAP. CDR3 DNA: TGTGCTAGTGGTTTGTCGACCGGGACACCAGGCACAGATACGCAGTATTTT. This codes for CASGLSTGTPGTDTQYF. The entire variable domain, with the rest obtained from reference TRBV12-5 and TRBJ2-3, is as follows: DARVTQTPRHKVTEMGQEVTMRCQPILGHNTVFWYRQTMMQGLELLAYFRNRAPLDDSGMPKDRFSAEMPDATLATLKIQPSEPRDSAVYFCASGLSTGTPGTDTQYFGPGTRLTVL.

This rearrangement joins TRBV5-6 to TRBJ2-5; TRBD1 is a possible D gene (6 bases). The V gene lost 3 bases and the J gene lost 2 bases, with 17 bases spanning the gap. The germline V gene has CDR1 SGHDT and CDR2 YYEEEE. This CDR3 is built from 16 residues. The DNA for the CDR3 is TGTGCCAGCAGCTCGGGACATTCGGGGCTACAAGAGACCCAGTACTTC. This gives the protein CASSSGHSGLQETQYF.

Here the CDR3 DNA reads TGCGCCAGCAGCCAAGTTTTCTCCCTGTCCCACGAGCAGTACTTC. This codes for CASSQVFSLSHEQYF. This chain connects TRBV4-3 to TRBJ2-7; D uncertain. V was clipped by 1 base and J by 5 bases, with 15 bases between them. The germline gives CDR1 LGHNA, CDR2 YSLEER. The CDR3 sequence is 15 residues long.

The chain is built from TRBV5-1 and TRBJ1-1, with D possibly TRBD1 on 6 matching bases. V was clipped by 7 bases and J by 1 base, with 8 bases between them. This CDR3 has 12 amino acids. Per the germline V gene, CDR1 is SGHRS and CDR2 is YFSETQ. The CDR3, as DNA: TGCGCCAGCTCGACAGGGAACACTGAAGCTTTCTTT. Residues: CASSTGNTEAFF.

This clone was seen just once. The DNA of the CDR3 is TGTGCCTGGAGTGTAACAGGGTATAGCAATCAGCCCCAGCATTTT. It translates to CAWSVTGYSNQPQHF. The chain joins TRBV30 to TRBJ1-5; maybe TRBD1 (6 bases). V lost 0 bases and J lost 0, with 9 bases in between. The CDR3 has 15 residues. Germline values: CDR1 GTSNPN, CDR2 SVGIG (reference sequence). The whole variable domain, filled in from reference TRBV30 and TRBJ1-5, reads SQTIHQWPATLVQPVGSPLSLECTVEGTSNPNLYWYRQAAGRGLQLLFYSVGIGQISSEVPQNLSASRPQDRQFILSSKKLLLSDSGFYLCAWSVTGYSNQPQHFGDGTRLSIL.

There are a few counts of this clone. This chain connects TRBV19 to TRBJ1-5, with D perhaps TRBD1 (5 bases). Germline loops: CDR1 LNHDA, CDR2 SQIVND (reference sequence). The CDR3 totals 14 residues. Trimming cost V 4 bases and J 0 bases, with 7 bases left between them. As DNA, the CDR3 is TGTGCCAGTAGTAGCAGGGCTAGCAATCAGCCCCAGCATTTT. Its protein product is CASSSRASNQPQHF.

The rearrangement links TRBV2 to TRBJ1-2; D may be TRBD1 (6 bases). This CDR3 spans 14 amino acids. The ends were cut back, 4 bases at V and 3 bases at J, with 12 bases in the middle. CDR1 SNHLY and CDR2 FYNNEI come from the germline V gene. CDR3 DNA sequence: TGTGCCAGCAGTGCGCGGACAGCGGACTATGGCTACACCTTC. The encoded protein is CASSARTADYGYTF.

J is TRBJ2-4 and V is TRBV6-6; 7 positions agree with TRBD1. The CDR3 totals 14 residues. Germline assignment: CDR1 MNHNY and CDR2 SVGAGI (reference sequence). With V trimmed by 5 bases and J by 7 bases, 8 bases remained unmatched. The CDR3 reads CASSGTAPKNIQYF. The CDR3 DNA follows: TGTGCCAGCAGTGGGACAGCTCCAAAGAACATTCAGTACTTC.

This CDR3 is CASSLMAGGPDTQYF. The DNA for the CDR3 is TGTGCCAGCAGCTTAATGGCGGGGGGGCCAGATACGCAGTATTTT. This chain connects TRBV7-3 to TRBJ2-3, with 9 nucleotides matching TRBD2. Germline values: CDR1 SGHTA, CDR2 FQGTGA. The trim removed 1 base at V and 4 bases at J, leaving 3 bases unmatched. The CDR3 consists of 15 residues.

The chain's CDR3 is CASSQEARDFYVEGYTF. The CDR3, as DNA: TGCGCCAGCAGCCAAGAGGCTCGCGACTTCTACGTGGAGGGCTACACCTTC. The chain carries TRBV4-3 and TRBJ1-2; D ambiguous. This CDR3 has 17 residues. Trimming stripped 0 bases from V and 8 bases from J, with 22 bases between. Per the germline V gene, CDR1 is LGHNA and CDR2 is YSLEER.